The sample holds a few counts of the clone carrying this T cell receptor (beta chain). Its matching antigen is unknown. This specimen belongs to a study of blood T cells in healthy people across ages. Findings and caveats of the study: It was the long-lived donors that had more naive CD4+ cells and higher diversity than aged donors.

Through a sample-barcoded 5' primer and a J-beta primer mix, a second PCR was run for about 7 to 12 cycles. Each cDNA molecule was tagged by a template-switch adaptor with 12 random nucleotides. TCRdb redid the calling of the 5' RACE reads with MiXCR, one entry per CDR3 protein. The sample includes some 1,000,000 distinct CDR3 sequences, under 30% of them seen just once. Trimming took off 4 bases at V and 0 bases at J, with 9 bases between the two ends. Germline-derived CDR1 and CDR2 are LGHNA and YNFKEQ. CDR3 length equals 15 residues. A further study also used this sample, focusing on T cells of mothers and their children. According to that study: The authors added sample barcodes and 2-4 random nucleotides using the M1S primer of the second PCR.

The receptor was isolated from a girl aged 2 to 9 in good health. Sequencing input: blood. The chain recombines TRBV4-2 with TRBJ2-2, with unresolved D. The chain's CDR3 is CASSPGDPNTGELFF. The CDR3 DNA is TGTGCCAGCAGCCCGGGTGACCCGAACACCGGGGAGCTGTTTTTT.